A single sample is the source of the 24 T cell receptor beta chains below, sequenced in a study of early T cells in non-severe SARS-CoV-2 infection. MiXCR, applied by TCRdb to the 5' RACE reads, yields one record per CDR3 protein. The table includes roughly 68,000 distinct CDR3 sequences, less than 5.5% detected once. The source material was whole blood. These receptors were obtained from an adult who was a healthcare worker with PCR-confirmed SARS-CoV-2 infection or an uninfected control (not recorded which).

This clonotype was detected ten times or more. The chain recombines TRBV7-9 with TRBJ2-3; the match to TRBD1 covers 10 bases. The CDR3 runs 17 residues. V lost 5 bases, J lost 3 bases, and 11 bases stayed unmatched. The germline gives CDR1 SEHNR, CDR2 FQNEAQ (reference sequence). For the CDR3, the DNA is TGTGCCAGCAGCGGATCCGGGACAGGGGTTGGTACAGATACGCAGTATTTT. Amino acid sequence: CASSGSGTGVGTDTQYF.

This clonotype was counted many times. This sequence joins TRBV5-5 and TRBJ1-1; D call uncertain. The CDR3 sequence is 13 residues long. V lost 5 bases and J lost 1, with 9 bases in between. The germline gives CDR1 SGHKS, CDR2 YYEKEE (reference sequence). The CDR3 is CASRRTGNTEAFF. The CDR3 DNA follows: TGTGCCAGCAGAAGGACGGGGAACACTGAAGCTTTCTTT.

This clonotype was seen many times. The chain employs TRBV7-9 and TRBJ1-2; D remains ambiguous. V lost 3 bases and J lost 2, with 7 bases in between. This CDR3 is built from 13 residues. Germline loops: CDR1 SEHNR, CDR2 FQNEAQ (reference sequence). CDR3 loop: CASSFDMNYGYTF. CDR3 nucleotides: TGTGCCAGCAGCTTCGACATGAACTATGGCTACACCTTC.

This clonotype was observed many times. The rearrangement joins TRBV6-6 to TRBJ2-7; D perhaps matches TRBD2 (6 bases). The germline CDR1 and CDR2 sequences are MNHNY and SVGAGI (reference sequence). The length of the CDR3 is 14 residues. Trimming pared 5 bases from V and 0 bases from J, leaving 11 bases between. The CDR3 coding sequence is TGTGCCAGCAGTCCCGGACTATCCTCCTACGAGCAGTACTTC. The encoded protein is CASSPGLSSYEQYF.

This clonotype was seen many times. The chain uses TRBV5-8 and TRBJ2-7, with 8 nucleotides matching TRBD1. Germline V lookup: CDR1 SGHTS, CDR2 YDEGEE. This CDR3 spans 16 amino acids. The trim removed 7 bases at V and 0 bases at J, leaving 12 bases unmatched. CDR3 residues: CASSSWGQAFSYEQYF. DNA of the CDR3: TGTGCCAGCTCCTCTTGGGGACAGGCATTCTCCTACGAGCAGTACTTC.

The sample holds many counts of this clonotype. V usage is TRBV27 and J usage is TRBJ2-7; D possibly corresponds to TRBD1 (6 bases). Germline CDR1 and CDR2: MNHEY and SMNVEV (reference sequence). The length of the CDR3 is 15 residues. Trimming cost V 4 bases and J 2 bases, with 15 bases left between them. The CDR3: CASSSPNRAPYEQYF. The CDR3 DNA follows: TGTGCCAGCAGTTCCCCGAACAGGGCGCCCTACGAGCAGTACTTC.

This clonotype occurred many times. The CDR3 loop is CSARGLAGVRNEQFF. The CDR3 DNA sequence: TGCAGTGCTAGGGGACTAGCGGGAGTGAGGAATGAGCAGTTCTTC. The rearrangement joins TRBV20-1 to TRBJ2-1, with 14 nucleotides matching TRBD2. This CDR3 is 15 amino acids long. After removal of 3 bases from V and 7 bases from J, the junction contained 5 bases not matched to a gene. Germline CDR1 DFQATT, CDR2 SNEGSKA (reference sequence).

This clonotype was counted ten times or more. The genes are TRBV20-1 and TRBJ2-7; D gene uncertain. The CDR3 totals 12 residues. V was shortened by 3 bases and J by 8 bases, with 14 bases between the two germline ends. CDR1 is DFQATT, CDR2 SNEGSKA, per germline (reference sequence). The CDR3 loop is CSASDPTDKQYF. CDR3 DNA: TGCAGTGCTAGCGATCCGACCGACAAGCAGTACTTC.

There are many counts of this clonotype. This chain joins TRBV10-3 and TRBJ2-1; D gene ambiguous. The CDR3 runs to 13 residues. V shed 10 bases and J shed 4 bases, with 14 bases lying between them. CDR1 is ENHRY and CDR2 is SYGVKD in the germline V gene. The DNA for the CDR3 is TGTGCCACCTGTACGCTAGGTTACAATGAGCAGTTCTTC. It specifies CATCTLGYNEQFF.

This clonotype was observed many times. The chain uses TRBV30 and TRBJ1-1; 8 nucleotides align to TRBD1. Germline CDR1 is GTSNPN and CDR2 is SVGIG (reference sequence). The CDR3 is made up of 13 amino acids. Trimming took 2 bases from V and 4 from J; bases not matched to a gene: 3. CDR3 amino acids: CAWSNRGITEAFF. The CDR3 DNA follows: TGTGCCTGGAGTAACAGGGGGATCACTGAAGCTTTCTTT.

This chain connects TRBV11-2 to TRBJ1-3, with D possibly TRBD1 on 5 matching bases. With 5 bases removed from V and 5 bases from J, the gap between germline ends came to 28 bases. CDR1 and CDR2 from the germline V gene are SGHAT and FQNNGV. This CDR3 contains 19 residues. CDR3: CASSQWGDRTELDRNTIYF. DNA for the CDR3: TGTGCCAGCAGCCAGTGGGGGGACCGAACGGAGCTCGATAGAAACACCATATATTTT.

The chain carries TRBV3-1 and TRBJ1-2; D gene ambiguous. CDR1 and CDR2 from the germline V gene are LGHDT and YNNKEL (reference sequence). The CDR3 contains 14 residues. The V end lost 1 base, the J end lost 4 bases, and 10 bases lay between the germline ends. The CDR3 sequence: CASSQGRDGYGYTF. DNA of the CDR3: TGTGCCAGCAGCCAAGGTCGTGACGGCTATGGCTACACCTTC.

Many counts were recorded for this clonotype. This rearrangement joins TRBV20-1 to TRBJ2-7; D perhaps matches TRBD2 (5 bases). V lost 0 bases and J 5 bases, leaving 11 bases between the germline ends. The CDR3 covers 13 residues. Germline V lookup: CDR1 DFQATT, CDR2 SNEGSKA (reference sequence). This CDR3 is CSARDLGADEQYF. Written as DNA, the CDR3 is TGCAGTGCTAGAGATCTAGGAGCGGACGAGCAGTACTTC.

This clonotype was detected ten times or more. The rearrangement uses TRBV6-1 and TRBJ1-1; D gene uncertain. Germline values: CDR1 MNHNS, CDR2 SASEGT. The CDR3 is 13 amino acids. V was pared by 0 bases and J by 4 bases, with 6 bases between. CDR3 in DNA: TGTGCCAGCAGTGAAGCACCGGGCACTGAAGCTTTCTTT. Encoded protein: CASSEAPGTEAFF.

This clonotype has ten or more counts. This chain uses TRBV11-2 with TRBJ2-1, with 10 bases identical to TRBD2. This CDR3 contains 17 residues. V trimming: 6 bases; J trimming: 3 bases; junction bases outside the gene matches: 11. Per the germline V gene, CDR1 is SGHAT and CDR2 is FQNNGV. CDR3 bases: TGTGCCAGCAGTTTAAGTGAGGGACTAGCGATCTACAATGAGCAGTTCTTC. This sequence encodes CASSLSEGLAIYNEQFF.

The chain's CDR3 is CATRGVSGELFF. The CDR3 DNA follows: TGTGCCACCAGAGGCGTCTCCGGGGAGCTGTTTTTT. J is TRBJ2-2 and V is TRBV24-1; D not resolved. The CDR3 totals 12 residues. Germline CDR1 reads KGHDR; CDR2 reads SFDVKD. Trimming left V 7 bases short and J 6 bases short, with 8 bases between.

The table lists this clonotype with many counts. The chain links TRBV7-3 to TRBJ2-3; 10 bases match TRBD2. Looked up from germline, CDR1 is SGHTA and CDR2 is FQGTGA. This CDR3 region has 21 residues. After removal of 3 bases from V and 6 bases from J, the junction contained 24 bases not matched to a gene. The CDR3 DNA reads as TGTGCCAGCAGCTTCCCCGGCGGGCTAGCGGGAGCGAACGGAGCTTTGGATACGCAGTATTTT. Translation: CASSFPGGLAGANGALDTQYF.

As regards this clonotype: At one boundary the junction diverges from the germline segment, which might be a read error. This chain links TRBV7-2 with TRBJ2-3; 9 bases fit TRBD1. This CDR3 spans 13 amino acids. CDR1 is SGHTA, CDR2 FQGNSA, per germline. The CDR3 bases are TGTGCCAGCAGCTTAAATGTAGGGGACAGGGAGAATTTT. This sequence encodes CASSLNVGDRENF.

This clonotype was recorded many times. This rearrangement joins TRBV18 to TRBJ2-3; a possible D gene is TRBD2 (6 bases). This CDR3 has 15 residues. V lost 1 base, J lost 2 bases, and 10 bases lay in between. CDR1 is KGHSH, CDR2 LQKENI, per germline. CDR3 region: CASSPQGTDTDTQYF. The CDR3 DNA reads as TGTGCCAGCTCACCACAAGGGACTGACACAGATACGCAGTATTTT.

This clonotype was detected ten times or more. The CDR3 bases are TGTGCCAGCAGCTGGGGACGAAGCAATGAGCAGTTCTTC. This codes for CASSWGRSNEQFF. The chain is built from TRBV5-4 and TRBJ2-1, with D perhaps assigned TRBD1 or TRBD2 (5 bases each). The germline V and J ends were trimmed by 3 bases and 6 bases, with 10 bases remaining between them. The CDR3 sequence is 13 residues long. Looked up from germline, CDR1 is SGHNT and CDR2 is YYREEE (reference sequence).

This chain uses TRBV7-2 with TRBJ2-7, with D possibly TRBD2 on 5 matching bases. The CDR3 is 14 residues long. V lost 5 bases and J lost 0, with 11 bases in between. Per germline, CDR1 SGHTA and CDR2 FQGNSA. The chain's CDR3 is CASSREGLSYEQYF. CDR3 in DNA: TGTGCCAGCAGCCGCGAGGGCCTCTCCTACGAGCAGTACTTC.

This clonotype occurred a few times. J is TRBJ2-5 and V is TRBV5-1; D gene uncertain. CDR3 length: 13 residues. The germline V gene encodes CDR1 SGHRS and CDR2 YFSETQ. Between the trimmed V and J ends, which lost 1 base and 3 bases, there was a span of 7 bases. In nucleotides, the CDR3 is TGCGCCAGCAGCTTGTTACAGAAAGAGACCCAGTACTTC. Translated, it gives CASSLLQKETQYF.

This clonotype was counted ten times or more. V gene TRBV18 combines with J gene TRBJ1-1; D uncertain. The V and J ends lost 4 bases and 1 base respectively, with 13 bases between them. Germline assignment: CDR1 KGHSH and CDR2 LQKENI. The CDR3 consists of 15 residues. The DNA for the CDR3 is TGTGCCAGCTCACTAAGGCGGAACCAGAACACTGAAGCTTTCTTT. This encodes CASSLRRNQNTEAFF.

The table lists this clonotype with many counts. The chain uses TRBV5-1 and TRBJ2-5; no definite D call. The germline gives CDR1 SGHRS, CDR2 YFSETQ. The CDR3 is 15 residues long. With 2 bases removed from V and 6 bases from J, the gap between germline ends came to 17 bases. The CDR3 protein is CASSLKSEWPKTQYF. The DNA for the CDR3 is TGCGCCAGCAGCTTAAAGAGTGAGTGGCCCAAGACCCAGTACTTC.